These 31 T cell receptor beta chains originate from one sample sequenced in a study of blood T cell repertoires in COVID-19. Method: immunoSEQ multiplex PCR; TCRdb's copy keeps in-frame clones and lacks some. The sample includes around 700,000 clones, over 80% of them seen just once. Material for sequencing was peripheral blood. These TCRs come from a woman aged 18-29 years with acute or convalescent COVID-19.

The chain has TRBV4-2 and TRBJ1-2, with D unclear. The germline gives CDR1 LGHNA, CDR2 YNFKEQ. V dropped 0 bases and J dropped 1 base, with 12 bases sitting between them. The CDR3 is made up of 16 amino acids. CDR3 bases: TGTGCCAGCAGCCAAGATGGCCAAGACTTTAACTATGGCTACACCTTC. Residues: CASSQDGQDFNYGYTF.

This rearrangement joins TRBV21-1 to TRBJ1-5. TRBV21-1 constitutes a pseudogene. This CDR3 region has 16 residues. This CDR3 is CANRAQRVILGQPQHF. The CDR3 DNA is TGTGCCAACCGGGCGCAGAGGGTAATCTTGGGCCAGCCCCAGCATTTT.

This chain uses TRBV28 with TRBJ1-2; 9 nucleotides line up with TRBD1. Germline V gene sequence: CDR1 MDHEN, CDR2 SYDVKM. Trimming removed 6 bases from V and 6 bases from J; junction bases left unmatched: 5. The CDR3 spans 13 residues. CDR3 sequence (DNA): TGTGCCAGCAGGGGCGACAGGGGGGATGGCTACACCTTC. This codes for CASRGDRGDGYTF.

The rearrangement joins TRBV5-6 to TRBJ1-5, with TRBD1 matching over 9 bases. This CDR3 contains 17 residues. Germline CDR1 reads SGHDT; CDR2 reads YYEEEE. The J segment lost 4 bases and the V segment lost 0 bases, leaving 8 bases of the junction unmatched. CDR3 bases: TGTGCCAGCAGCTTGGACGCGGGACAGGGCTTGAATCAGCCCCAGCATTTT. The encoded protein is CASSLDAGQGLNQPQHF.

This chain connects TRBV5-6 to TRBJ2-5; possibly TRBD1 for D (5 bases). Germline CDR1 is SGHDT and CDR2 is YYEEEE. CDR3 length equals 14 residues. Trimming removed 6 bases from V and 2 bases from J, with 14 bases in between. Here the CDR3 reads CASTGAGDQETQYF. In DNA, the CDR3 is TGTGCCAGCACTGGGGCAGGCGATCAAGAGACCCAGTACTTC.

The gene calls are TRBV5-6 and TRBJ2-7; 11 nucleotides align to TRBD1. Trimming at V came to 4 bases and at J to 2 bases, leaving 8 bases not matched to a gene. The CDR3 runs 16 residues. Per the germline V gene, CDR1 is SGHDT and CDR2 is YYEEEE. For the CDR3, the DNA is TGTGCCAGCAGCCGGGTGGGACAGGGGGTTCCCTACGAGCAGTACTTC. As protein: CASSRVGQGVPYEQYF.

The chain links TRBV5-4 to TRBJ1-6, with 10 bases lining up with TRBD1. This CDR3 comprises 15 residues. The germline V gene encodes CDR1 SGHNT and CDR2 YYREEE (reference sequence). V gave up 5 bases and J gave up 9 bases; unmatched junction bases: 8. DNA of the CDR3: TGTGCCAGCAGTTTTGGGACAGGGGATCGTTCACCCCTCCACTTT. It encodes CASSFGTGDRSPLHF.

CDR3 DNA sequence: TGTGCCAGCAGCCAAGGACAGGGCGGTTCACCCCTCCACTTT. It yields the protein CASSQGQGGSPLHF. The gene calls are TRBV3-1 (or the pseudogene TRBV3-2) and TRBJ1-6; 7 bases match TRBD1. V lost 1 base and J lost 9; bases outside the gene matches: 3. CDR1 LGHDT and CDR2 YNNKEL come from the germline V gene (reference sequence). The length of the CDR3 is 14 residues.

This clone was seen only once. V gene TRBV27 combines with J gene TRBJ2-1; tentative D call: TRBD1 (5 bases). Germline CDR1 MNHEY, CDR2 SMNVEV (reference sequence). This CDR3 has 15 residues. Between the trimmed V and J ends, which lost 1 base and 8 bases, there was a span of 15 bases. This CDR3 reads CASSLLQELGYEQFF. CDR3 bases: TGTGCCAGCAGTTTATTACAGGAATTGGGCTATGAGCAGTTCTTC.

V is TRBV14 and J is TRBJ1-2; 10 bases align to TRBD1. J was trimmed by 0 bases and V by 1 base; bases with no gene match: 11. The germline gives CDR1 SGHDN, CDR2 FVKESK. The CDR3 sequence is 19 residues long. The CDR3 DNA sequence: TGTGCCAGCAGCCAAGTAGATTGGGACAGGGGATTTCCTAACTATGGCTACACCTTC. Protein: CASSQVDWDRGFPNYGYTF.

Notes on this clone: The junction differs from germline at one of its ends, possibly a read error. The chain couples TRBV28 to TRBJ2-7; 7 positions agree with TRBD2. Germline V gives CDR1 MDHEN, CDR2 SYDVKM. The CDR3 totals 12 residues. The CDR3 protein is CASEQGGVEEYF. DNA for the CDR3: TGTGCCAGCGAGCAGGGAGGGGTCGAGGAGTACTTC.

V usage is TRBV27 and J usage is TRBJ1-2; the match to TRBD1 covers 8 bases. This CDR3 comprises 13 residues. Germline lookup yields CDR1 MNHEY and CDR2 SMNVEV (reference sequence). The trim removed 6 bases at V and 4 bases at J, leaving 4 bases unmatched. The CDR3 nucleotides are TGTGCCAGCAGCCGGGACAGGTCCTATGGCTACACCTTC. Amino acid sequence: CASSRDRSYGYTF.

The gene calls are TRBV6-5 and TRBJ1-2, with TRBD1 matching over 12 bases. CDR1 and CDR2 from the germline V gene are MNHEY and SVGAGI. The CDR3 consists of 15 residues. J gave up 2 bases and V 7 bases, and 5 bases lay outside the gene matches. CDR3 sequence (DNA): TGTGCCAGCACCGGGACAGGGGGCCTAAACTATGGCTACACCTTC. It codes for CASTGTGGLNYGYTF.

The count of this clone is one. This rearrangement joins TRBV10-3 to TRBJ1-2, with 10 bases identical to TRBD1. Germline V gene data show CDR1 as ENHRY and CDR2 as SYGVKD. The CDR3 spans 13 residues. The V gene end was trimmed by 2 bases and the J gene end by 8 bases; junction bases not matched to a gene: 2. The CDR3 DNA sequence: TGTGCCATCAGTGAGGACAGGGGGCAAGGCTACACCTTC. Amino acids: CAISEDRGQGYTF.

This chain links TRBV9 with TRBJ2-2, with TRBD2 matching 15 bases. Losses at the gene ends were 4 bases for V and 5 bases for J; bases not matched to a gene: 3. Per the germline V gene, CDR1 is SGDLS and CDR2 is YYNGEE. CDR3 length equals 16 residues. The DNA of the CDR3 is TGTGCCAGCAGCATCGGGACTAGCGGGGGGACCGGGGAGCTGTTTTTT. This codes for CASSIGTSGGTGELFF.

The chain links TRBV11-1 to TRBJ2-1; tentatively, D is TRBD1 (6 bases). The V gene's germline CDR1 is SGHAT and CDR2 FQDESV (reference sequence). This CDR3 region has 15 residues. With 5 bases removed from V and 0 bases from J, the gap between germline ends came to 11 bases. Here the CDR3 DNA reads TGTGCCAGCAGCCCAGGGGAAGGCTCCTACAATGAGCAGTTCTTC. It specifies CASSPGEGSYNEQFF. Full variable domain (remainder filled in from reference TRBV11-1 and TRBJ2-1): EAEVAQSPRYKITEKSQAVAFWCDPISGHATLYWYRQILGQGPELLVQFQDESVVDDSQLPKDRFSAERLKGVDSTLKIQPAELGDSAMYLCASSPGEGSYNEQFFGPGTRLTVL.

This clone appeared a single time. The chain combines TRBV5-6 with TRBJ2-5; D perhaps matches TRBD1 (6 bases). The CDR3 covers 16 residues. CDR1 SGHDT and CDR2 YYEEEE come from the germline V gene. Trimming took off 0 bases at V and 5 bases at J, with 17 bases between the two ends. CDR3 coding DNA: TGTGCCAGCAGCTTGGATTCTACAGGGTTTATGGAGACCCAGTACTTC. Translating it yields CASSLDSTGFMETQYF.

The chain employs TRBV2 and TRBJ1-2; D perhaps matches TRBD1 (6 bases). Trimming took off 6 bases at V and 3 bases at J, with 17 bases between the two ends. The CDR3 length is 15 residues. Germline values: CDR1 SNHLY, CDR2 FYNNEI. CDR3 bases: TGTGCCAGCAGCCTCATCGGGGGGGCGGACTATGGCTACACCTTC. This gives the protein CASSLIGGADYGYTF.

The V and J genes are TRBV6-4 and TRBJ2-3; D gene unclear. Trimming stripped 2 bases from V and 0 bases from J, with 9 bases between. The CDR3 loop spans 15 amino acids. Germline CDR1 MRHNA, CDR2 SNTAGT. DNA of the CDR3: TGTGCCAGCAGTGACGATGTGACTAGCACAGATACGCAGTATTTT. The encoded protein is CASSDDVTSTDTQYF.

J is TRBJ1-3 and V is TRBV30; D unresolved. The CDR3 is 14 residues long. From germline, CDR1 is GTSNPN and CDR2 SVGIG (reference sequence). The V gene lost 0 bases and the J gene lost 4 bases, with 10 bases spanning the gap. The CDR3 region is CAWSVRVVGNTIYF. As DNA, the CDR3 is TGTGCCTGGAGTGTACGGGTGGTCGGAAACACCATATATTTT.

The genes are TRBV7-3 and TRBJ1-2, with 9 bases that match TRBD1. CDR1 and CDR2 (germline): SGHTA, FQGTGA. V gave up 2 bases and J gave up 2 bases; unmatched junction bases: 3. CDR3 length: 15 residues. The CDR3 sequence is CASSLLGTGNYGYTF. As DNA, the CDR3 is TGTGCCAGCAGCTTATTAGGGACAGGGAACTATGGCTACACCTTC.

The chain couples TRBV6-5 to TRBJ1-1; 10 bases are a match to TRBD1. The CDR3 sequence is 14 residues long. The germline CDR1 and CDR2 sequences are MNHEY and SVGAGI. V shed 7 bases and J 7 bases; nucleotides not matched to a gene: 9. The CDR3 reads CASTKTGGSGEAFF. The CDR3 DNA is TGTGCCAGCACCAAGACAGGGGGCTCAGGTGAAGCTTTCTTT.

V is TRBV29-1 and J is TRBJ1-2; TRBD1 matches at 7 bases. J was trimmed by 0 bases and V by 6 bases; bases with no gene match: 10. In germline, CDR1 is SQVTM, CDR2 ANQGSEA. This CDR3 spans 15 amino acids. In nucleotides, the CDR3 is TGCAGCGTCCCGTTGGCGGACAGGTCTAACTATGGCTACACCTTC. It translates to CSVPLADRSNYGYTF.

The chain recombines TRBV29-1 with TRBJ2-1; 7 positions match TRBD1. From germline, CDR1 is SQVTM and CDR2 ANQGSEA. The V gene end was trimmed by 6 bases and the J gene end by 2 bases; junction bases not matched to a gene: 4. The CDR3 consists of 13 residues. The CDR3 nucleotides are TGCAGCGTGGGACAGAAACCCTACAATGAGCAGTTCTTC. This sequence encodes CSVGQKPYNEQFF.

This sequence joins TRBV12-5 and TRBJ2-7; 7 nucleotides align to TRBD1. The V gene end was trimmed by 0 bases and the J gene end by 6 bases; junction bases not matched to a gene: 8. Germline lookup yields CDR1 LGHNT and CDR2 FRNRAP. The CDR3 is made up of 15 amino acids. This chain's CDR3 is CASGLVQGDPSEQYF. The CDR3 DNA reads TGTGCTAGTGGTTTGGTTCAGGGGGACCCCTCCGAGCAGTACTTC.

The J gene is TRBJ2-7, the V gene TRBV7-2; 14 bases align to TRBD2. CDR3 size: 17 residues. In germline, CDR1 is SGHTA, CDR2 FQGNSA. The junction had 9 bases not matched to a gene; V was cut back by 5 bases and J by 3 bases. CDR3 residues: CASSHGLAGGLSYEQYF. CDR3 DNA sequence: TGTGCCAGCAGCCACGGACTAGCGGGGGGCCTTAGCTACGAGCAGTACTTC. The full variable domain, with the rest looked up from reference TRBV7-2 and TRBJ2-7, is GAGVSQSPSNKVTEKGKDVELRCDPISGHTALYWYRQSLGQGLEFLIYFQGNSAPDKSGLPSDRFSAERTGGSVSTLTIQRTQQEDSAVYLCASSHGLAGGLSYEQYFGPGTRLTVT.

This chain connects TRBV5-4 to TRBJ1-1, with D perhaps matching TRBD1 (6 bases). The CDR3 has 15 amino acids. CDR1 and CDR2 from the germline V gene are SGHNT and YYREEE (reference sequence). Trimming stripped 3 bases from V and 1 base from J, with 13 bases between. The CDR3 protein is CASSSRGGPNTEAFF. The CDR3 DNA reads as TGTGCCAGCAGCTCCCGGGGGGGCCCGAACACTGAAGCTTTCTTT.

The rearrangement links TRBV4-2 to TRBJ2-3, with D uncertain. The germline V gene has CDR1 LGHNA and CDR2 YNFKEQ. V was clipped by 3 bases and J by 6 bases, with 16 bases between them. The CDR3 length is 15 residues. Here the CDR3 reads CASSHDSVGWDTQYF. CDR3 bases: TGTGCCAGCAGCCACGATTCGGTCGGTTGGGATACGCAGTATTTT.

Concerning this clone: Other DNA sequences within the sample encode an identical CDR3. The rearrangement links TRBV6-5 to TRBJ1-2; TRBD1 matches 7 bases. The ends lost 0 bases at V and 5 bases at J; junction bases unmatched: 3. Germline V CDR1 and CDR2: MNHEY, SVGAGI. The CDR3 is made up of 14 amino acids. The CDR3, as DNA: TGTGCCAGCAGTTACTCGGGACAGCCTTATGGCTACACCTTC. Translated, it gives CASSYSGQPYGYTF.

V gene TRBV6-5 combines with J gene TRBJ2-5; 7 positions match TRBD2. Germline trimming cut 8 bases from V and 2 bases from J; bases unmatched to any gene: 11. The germline V gene encodes CDR1 MNHEY and CDR2 SVGAGI. The CDR3 totals 15 residues. CDR3 loop: CASLAGSSGQETQYF. The CDR3 DNA reads TGTGCCAGCTTGGCGGGCTCTAGCGGACAAGAGACCCAGTACTTC.

The rearrangement joins TRBV6-1 to TRBJ2-7; 9 bases line up with TRBD1. V was clipped by 3 bases and J by 1 base; unmatched bases: 4. Germline CDR1 is MNHNS and CDR2 is SASEGT. The CDR3 covers 15 residues. In DNA form, the CDR3 reads TGTGCCAGCAGTGAGTTACAGGGGGCGTCCTACGAGCAGTACTTC. Its protein product is CASSELQGASYEQYF.